The sequence of this T cell receptor beta chain was determined in a study of breast tumors, draining lymph nodes, adjacent tissues. TCRdb redid the calling of the multiplex PCR reads with MiXCR, one entry per CDR3 protein. The sample has hundreds of thousands of distinct CDR3 sequences, roughly 30% seen once. Samples came from axillary lymph nodes draining the breast cancer. V was shortened by 5 bases and J by 6 bases, with 10 bases between the two germline ends. This CDR3 has 12 residues. CDR1 MNHEY and CDR2 SVGAGI come from the germline V gene. This chain uses TRBV6-5 with TRBJ1-2; no reliable D call. Sequences were obtained from axillary lymph node tissue. The sequence derives from a female donor with breast cancer. Some clones in this sample may be carry-over from other donors' samples. CDR3 DNA sequence: TGTGCCAGCAGTCCGCTTAAGGATGGCTACACCTTC. This encodes CASSPLKDGYTF.